These 2 T cell receptor beta chains share one sample of origin, sequenced in a study of T cell responses to AZD1222 COVID-19 vaccine. TCRdb's copy holds only in-frame clones and misses some; the assay was immunoSEQ multiplex PCR. Of some 85,000 clones in the sample, roughly nine tenths are singletons; the top ten hold 24%. This specimen consisted of peripheral blood, obtained on day 0 of AZD1222 vaccination. All receptors come from an adult in good health.

The chain joins TRBV7-2 to TRBJ1-5; D remains ambiguous. This CDR3 region has 15 residues. The V and J ends lost 0 bases and 11 bases respectively, with 17 bases between them. Germline CDR1 SGHTA, CDR2 FQGNSA. The CDR3 DNA is TGTGCCAGCAGCTTAGCTAGTCTAACACCCACGGCCCAGCATTTT. Translating it yields CASSLASLTPTAQHF. Using reference TRBV7-2 and TRBJ1-5 for the parts outside the CDR3, the full variable domain is GAGVSQSPSNKVTEKGKDVELRCDPISGHTALYWYRQSLGQGLEFLIYFQGNSAPDKSGLPSDRFSAERTGGSVSTLTIQRTQQEDSAVYLCASSLASLTPTAQHFGDGTRLSIL.

V usage is TRBV5-8 and J usage is TRBJ2-7; 8 bases are a match to TRBD1. There are 15 residues in the CDR3. Losses at the gene ends were 8 bases for V and 2 bases for J; bases not matched to a gene: 12. CDR1 and CDR2 from the germline V gene are SGHTS and YDEGEE. DNA of the CDR3: TGTGCCAGTAATAATCCCGGGACAGGCCCCTACGAGCAGTACTTC. Its protein is CASNNPGTGPYEQYF.